This T cell receptor (beta chain) was documented in a study of T cells after posttransplantation cyclophosphamide. Study-level results: Donor CD8+ memory clones often dominated recipient blood repertoires at later times.

CDR1 and CDR2 (germline): SGHRS, YFSETQ. The CDR3 consists of 14 residues. V was trimmed by 0 bases and J by 10 bases, leaving 14 bases between them. Cells defined as naive were viable CD3+CD4+ or CD3+CD8+ and CCR7+CD45RA+CD45RO-CD95-CD27+CD28+. Assay: immunoSEQ multiplex PCR; the TCRdb copy retains only in-frame clones and omits some. The sample includes 20,000 to 25,000 clones, less than 98% seen only once; the top ten take approximately 0.13%. Worth noting for this clone: Its antigen remains unknown.

Sequenced sample: naive CD4+ T cells sorted from PBMCs. This TCR derives from a man aged 50 or older in good health, CMV-negative, and a related stem cell transplant donor. The chain couples TRBV5-1 to TRBJ2-1; TRBD2 is a possible D gene (5 bases). The CDR3 nucleotides read TGCGCCAGCAGCTTGGAGGCTAGCAACCTCGAGCAGTTCTTC. Amino acid sequence: CASSLEASNLEQFF.